Below, one T cell receptor beta chain is given with its context. The data originate from a study of control samples from healthy donors and cancer patients. This table comes from immunoSEQ multiplex PCR, and its TCRdb copy is limited to in-frame clones, with some not included. The repertoire holds more than 95,000 clones, with 70% to 90% as singletons. The CDR3 consists of 18 residues. Germline CDR1 is LGHNT and CDR2 is FRNRAP. V lost 6 bases to trimming and J lost 1 base; unmatched junction nucleotides: 13. The sample consisted of blood. This sequence originates from a woman in her 70s in good health. The V and J genes are TRBV12-5 and TRBJ2-3; 10 bases match TRBD1. CDR3 in DNA: TGTGCTAGTGGCACGGGACAGGGGCTCCCGATGGGCACAGATACGCAGTATTTT. Residues: CASGTGQGLPMGTDTQYF.